Following are 4 T cell receptor beta chains from one sample sequenced in a study of T-cell memory formation after mild COVID-19. One entry per CDR3 protein results from TCRdb running MiXCR on the 5' RACE reads. The table has about 7,100 distinct CDR3 sequences, 50% to 75% seen once. Sequencing was carried out using PBMCs or a T cell subset sorted from them (not recorded which). Every receptor here comes from an adult who had mild COVID-19 (a few samples of this study predate the infection). Cell type and time point are not known.

By share, this clonotype counts as medium-sized. The DNA of the CDR3 is TGTGCCAGCAGCCCGACCGGGACTAGCCTGTACACCGGGGAGCTGTTTTTT. This gives the protein CASSPTGTSLYTGELFF. The chain couples TRBV3-1 to TRBJ2-2, with 9 bases matching TRBD2. The V and J ends lost 4 bases and 3 bases, in that order; junction bases with no gene match: 9. Germline V lookup: CDR1 LGHDT, CDR2 YNNKEL (reference sequence). The CDR3 is made up of 17 amino acids. Supplemented by reference TRBV3-1 and TRBJ2-2, the full variable domain reads DTAVSQTPKYLVTQMGNDKSIKCEQNLGHDTMYWYKQDSKKFLKIMFSYNNKELIINETVPNRFSPKSPDKAHLNLHINSLELGDSAVYFCASSPTGTSLYTGELFFGEGSRLTVL.

By share, this clonotype ranks as medium-sized. The V call is TRBV7-2, the J call TRBJ2-7; 9 bases are shared with TRBD2. CDR3 length: 16 amino acids. The V gene's germline CDR1 is SGHTA and CDR2 FQGNSA. J was trimmed by 0 bases and V by 1 base; bases with no gene match: 4. CDR3 sequence (DNA): TGTGCCAGCAGCTTAGTGGGCGGGGGGGCCTCCTACGAGCAGTACTTC. Its translation is CASSLVGGGASYEQYF.

The rearrangement links TRBV27 to TRBJ2-2; D may be TRBD2 (5 bases). The CDR3 runs 14 residues. Germline V CDR1 and CDR2: MNHEY, SMNVEV (reference sequence). V was shortened by 9 bases and J by 4 bases, with 15 bases between the two germline ends. CDR3: CARRGWAITGELFF. For the CDR3, the DNA is TGTGCCAGACGGGGATGGGCGATCACCGGGGAGCTGTTTTTT.

This clonotype has only one observation. The CDR3 DNA reads TGTGCCAGCAGTTTCGGTGTTAATGAGCAGTTCTTC. It encodes CASSFGVNEQFF. The chain recombines TRBV12-3 or TRBV12-4 with TRBJ2-1; D uncertain. CDR3 size: 12 residues. Trimming pared 3 bases from V and 7 bases from J, leaving 7 bases between.